This record covers a single TCR beta chain. Its antigen remains undetermined. No base quality information exists; no much larger clone differs at one position. These data are taken from a study of cytomegalovirus exposure and HLA in healthy donors (dated by TCRdb to between 2016 and 2019). Concerning the study at large: In an earlier analysis of fewer than 750 of the donors, 276 Gb of sequence data and approximately 100 million unique TCR beta sequences from some 170 million T cells were reported. About 280 gigabases of sequencing data and tens of millions of unique TCR sequences were included in an early release covering under 650 HLA-typed donors. The genetic ancestry cluster associated with self-reported Caucasian donors included about 84% of the 398 genotyped donors. The study aimed to test whether signatures of past pathogen exposure could be identified by cataloging public T cell receptors. The study used immunosequencing to profile the T cell repertoires of some 600 subjects and linked those repertoires to cytomegalovirus serostatus. A separate validation cohort of roughly 120 different subjects was used in addition to the roughly 640-subject first cohort. The study combined high-throughput TCR immunosequencing, statistical association of individual TCRs with disease status, and machine learning to predict cytomegalovirus infection status. A later analysis re-examined previously published TCR beta repertoires from just over 650 donors and added high-resolution HLA genotyping to investigate patterns of TCR occurrence. The later analysis used no new phenotypic data to find candidate immune exposures, relying instead on TCR beta sequences and their occurrence across donors. An earlier analysis of around 580 of the donors used high-throughput TCR beta sequencing to judge whether each TCR beta V gene segment behaved as functional or pseudogenic. Donor age, sex, ethnicity and CMV serostatus were compiled together with the repertoire data. Genome-wide SNP genotypes for about 65% of the roughly 670 donors were used in a later genetic analysis, which treated that subset as a discovery cohort. Every discovery cohort repertoire had been produced on one sequencing platform. HLA typing covered class I and class II loci at four-digit resolution. The number of donors typed differed by locus, with about 620-630 for A, B, C, DRB1 and DQB1, around 520 for DQA1, approximately 580 for DPA1, and approximately 470 for DPB1. Because of strong linkage in the cohort, roughly five DR-DQ haplotypes were treated as single units for association and clustering. Among about 360 genotyped donors of the cohort, an average of approximately 240,000 unique TCR beta nucleotide sequences were sequenced per donor, around a sixth of them non-productive. General findings and caveats noted by the study authors: A further reported finding was that TCR beta sequences accurately predicted the HLA-A and HLA-B alleles for most subjects in the first cohort. A group of highly shared sequence variants was considered likely to be a technical artifact of the sequencing pipeline. The classifier was reported to diagnose cytomegalovirus status with high specificity and sensitivity in both the original cohort and the validation cohort. Assigning TCR associations to individual alleles was difficult when HLA alleles, especially DR and DQ, strongly co-occurred. Several of the top co-occurrence clusters appeared to be linked to parvovirus B19, influenza, CMV and Epstein-Barr virus, according to a later analysis. For the cohort, immune exposure information was limited to CMV serostatus. Because some donors lacked HLA typing at each locus, the association tests relied only on the typed subset. An earlier analysis of some 590 of the donors showed that most TCR beta V segments appeared in productive rearrangements either about 87% or about 30% of the time, which broadly matched IMGT annotations. The authors suggested that the approach could potentially be generalized to other disease states and immunological phenotypes. A later analysis found that HLA-associated TCR beta chains were more clonally expanded and had lower generation probabilities than equally common non-associated chains. Three of the identified cytomegalovirus-associated TCR beta chains were confirmed in vitro to be specific for cytomegalovirus antigens. Roughly uniform sequencing depth across donors was assumed in presence/absence analyses, although this assumption may not hold. A later analysis found that TCR association rates varied across HLA loci, with DRB1 alleles showing the most associated TCRs and HLA-C alleles the fewest. Correlated functional status among segregating V segments might reflect linkage disequilibrium, but an unknown experimental factor could not be ruled out. The 87-base-pair reads could not distinguish some IMGT-functional V segments, including TRBV6-2 and TRBV6-3, so those segments were excluded. This cohort had only TCR beta chains sequenced, and the lack of alpha or paired-chain data limited which features could be detected. Because counts were too low, some 16 rarely observed V segments, including chromosome 9 orphons, were excluded from the earlier analysis of around 590 of the donors. Most CMV-associated TCR beta chains appeared to be HLA-restricted in a later analysis, and the HLA associations seemed to be driven largely by CMV exposure. Specific HLA alleles were associated with 15,000 to 20,000 TCR beta sequences at a false discovery rate of 0.05 in a later analysis. Compared with the approximately 670-donor mean, donors in an Asian-associated ancestry cluster had fewer N-insertions in productive TCRs, according to a later genetic analysis. In the study, approximately 160 TCR beta chains were listed as associated with cytomegalovirus. In a later genetic analysis, a missense DCLRE1C variant was associated with V-gene and J-gene trimming of TCR beta chains, and the association was replicated in an independent cohort. Most TCR sequences were observed very rarely across donors, whereas some public TCRs were present in many individuals.

Libraries were made using the immunoSEQ multiplex PCR assay. The multiplex PCR relied on a mix of 60 forward primers for TCR Vbeta segments and 13 reverse primers for TCR Jbeta segments. A multiplex PCR assay on genomic DNA amplified the CDR3 region of rearranged TCR beta genes. The Illumina HiSeq System was used to sequence the amplified TCR beta libraries as 87-base-pair reads. In the paper's pipeline: In a later analysis, tens of millions of unique TCR beta chains were counted across the roughly 670 repertoires, and about 10 million of these chains were shared by at least two donors. Raw reads were error-corrected and collapsed into unique sequences by a nearest-neighbor algorithm in which closely related sequences were merged to remove PCR and sequencing errors. To assign V, D and J gene segments, CDR3 sequences were aligned to IMGT reference sequences. For a sequence to be retained, at least a six-nucleotide match to both a V gene segment and a J gene segment was required. A rearrangement counted as productive if the CDR3 had no stop codons and remained in frame with V and J, and every other rearrangement counted as non-productive. CDR3 was defined according to IMGT convention as the region running from the second conserved V-encoded cysteine to the conserved J-encoded phenylalanine. In an earlier analysis of approximately 590 of the donors, sequences lacking an unambiguous match to a single V gene segment were excluded. An earlier analysis of 550 to 650 of the donors classified V segments as functional when productive rearrangements were above 56.7% and as segregating when the standard deviation between donors was above 5%. A statistical classification framework was built to diagnose cytomegalovirus status from the catalog of TCR beta chain sequences. In a later analysis, V and J genes were assigned by comparing TCR nucleotide sequences against IMGT/GENE-DB human TR gene sequences. In a later analysis, CDR3 sequences and most-parsimonious VDJ recombination scenarios were assigned using the TCRdist pipeline. In a later analysis, each TCR beta chain was defined by its CDR3 amino acid sequence together with its V-gene family, and reads lacking a unique V-gene family were excluded. To address suspected cross-contamination and a sequencing artifact, a later analysis removed roughly 640 highly shared, low-generation-probability nucleotide sequences. For each public chain, a later analysis derived a clonal expansion index from normalized ranks of inferred template counts within each repertoire. Generation probabilities in a later analysis came from a VDJ recombination model fitted to out-of-frame rearrangements, and those results were checked against IGoR. In a later analysis, hypergeometric tests were used to score TCR-TCR, TCR-HLA and TCR-CMV co-occurrence, with a repertoire-size bias correction applied to TCR pairs. A later analysis estimated false discovery rates by permuting HLA or CMV assignments 20 times. In a later analysis, co-occurring TCRs were grouped using DBSCAN, and TCRdist sequence similarity was added for clustering within HLA-allele-positive subsets. For co-occurrence clustering, repertoires with fewer than 30,000 or more than 120,000 public chains were excluded, along with roughly 5 repertoires with anomalous nucleotide sharing. This is the immuneACCESS table as TCRdb keeps it, with only in-frame sequences that have V and J called. A part of the clones is gone; compared with another copy, unresolved V genes explain less than half, and the rest is unexplained. That table furnishes V, J and clone size, whereas the DNA furnished D and trimming. This sample is represented by about 110,000 clones; roughly 80% of them were singletons. Over 2% of the sample comes from the top ten.

The cohort consisted of some 730 healthy bone marrow donors. All cohort members were sampled while nominally healthy, although unrecorded immune exposures were likely present. The donor tested CMV seronegative and was one of the 352 seronegative cohort members. A peripheral blood sample was collected from each donor, and TCR beta sequencing was performed on peripheral blood mononuclear cells. Genomic DNA extraction from the blood cell samples was performed with the Qiagen DNeasy Blood Extraction Kit. The trim is 6 bases for V and 4 bases for J, with a gap of 24 bases between the germline ends. The CDR3 sequence holds 17 residues, the cysteine and phenylalanine included. Solely the CDR3 DNA is kept, with 51 bases framed from the first base. Based on the germline V gene, the CDR1 and CDR2 sequences are MGHDK and SYGVNS.

The V and J genes are TRBV25-1 and TRBJ1-2; D gene: possibly TRBD1, on 5 matching bases. The sample comprised PBMCs. The clonotype originates from a man aged 35 to 55 in good health and CMV-seronegative. The bases read TGTGCCAGCAGCCTACAGGTTTTGTGCTACGTGGTCTATGGCTACACCTTC. This yields the protein CASSLQVLCYVVYGYTF.